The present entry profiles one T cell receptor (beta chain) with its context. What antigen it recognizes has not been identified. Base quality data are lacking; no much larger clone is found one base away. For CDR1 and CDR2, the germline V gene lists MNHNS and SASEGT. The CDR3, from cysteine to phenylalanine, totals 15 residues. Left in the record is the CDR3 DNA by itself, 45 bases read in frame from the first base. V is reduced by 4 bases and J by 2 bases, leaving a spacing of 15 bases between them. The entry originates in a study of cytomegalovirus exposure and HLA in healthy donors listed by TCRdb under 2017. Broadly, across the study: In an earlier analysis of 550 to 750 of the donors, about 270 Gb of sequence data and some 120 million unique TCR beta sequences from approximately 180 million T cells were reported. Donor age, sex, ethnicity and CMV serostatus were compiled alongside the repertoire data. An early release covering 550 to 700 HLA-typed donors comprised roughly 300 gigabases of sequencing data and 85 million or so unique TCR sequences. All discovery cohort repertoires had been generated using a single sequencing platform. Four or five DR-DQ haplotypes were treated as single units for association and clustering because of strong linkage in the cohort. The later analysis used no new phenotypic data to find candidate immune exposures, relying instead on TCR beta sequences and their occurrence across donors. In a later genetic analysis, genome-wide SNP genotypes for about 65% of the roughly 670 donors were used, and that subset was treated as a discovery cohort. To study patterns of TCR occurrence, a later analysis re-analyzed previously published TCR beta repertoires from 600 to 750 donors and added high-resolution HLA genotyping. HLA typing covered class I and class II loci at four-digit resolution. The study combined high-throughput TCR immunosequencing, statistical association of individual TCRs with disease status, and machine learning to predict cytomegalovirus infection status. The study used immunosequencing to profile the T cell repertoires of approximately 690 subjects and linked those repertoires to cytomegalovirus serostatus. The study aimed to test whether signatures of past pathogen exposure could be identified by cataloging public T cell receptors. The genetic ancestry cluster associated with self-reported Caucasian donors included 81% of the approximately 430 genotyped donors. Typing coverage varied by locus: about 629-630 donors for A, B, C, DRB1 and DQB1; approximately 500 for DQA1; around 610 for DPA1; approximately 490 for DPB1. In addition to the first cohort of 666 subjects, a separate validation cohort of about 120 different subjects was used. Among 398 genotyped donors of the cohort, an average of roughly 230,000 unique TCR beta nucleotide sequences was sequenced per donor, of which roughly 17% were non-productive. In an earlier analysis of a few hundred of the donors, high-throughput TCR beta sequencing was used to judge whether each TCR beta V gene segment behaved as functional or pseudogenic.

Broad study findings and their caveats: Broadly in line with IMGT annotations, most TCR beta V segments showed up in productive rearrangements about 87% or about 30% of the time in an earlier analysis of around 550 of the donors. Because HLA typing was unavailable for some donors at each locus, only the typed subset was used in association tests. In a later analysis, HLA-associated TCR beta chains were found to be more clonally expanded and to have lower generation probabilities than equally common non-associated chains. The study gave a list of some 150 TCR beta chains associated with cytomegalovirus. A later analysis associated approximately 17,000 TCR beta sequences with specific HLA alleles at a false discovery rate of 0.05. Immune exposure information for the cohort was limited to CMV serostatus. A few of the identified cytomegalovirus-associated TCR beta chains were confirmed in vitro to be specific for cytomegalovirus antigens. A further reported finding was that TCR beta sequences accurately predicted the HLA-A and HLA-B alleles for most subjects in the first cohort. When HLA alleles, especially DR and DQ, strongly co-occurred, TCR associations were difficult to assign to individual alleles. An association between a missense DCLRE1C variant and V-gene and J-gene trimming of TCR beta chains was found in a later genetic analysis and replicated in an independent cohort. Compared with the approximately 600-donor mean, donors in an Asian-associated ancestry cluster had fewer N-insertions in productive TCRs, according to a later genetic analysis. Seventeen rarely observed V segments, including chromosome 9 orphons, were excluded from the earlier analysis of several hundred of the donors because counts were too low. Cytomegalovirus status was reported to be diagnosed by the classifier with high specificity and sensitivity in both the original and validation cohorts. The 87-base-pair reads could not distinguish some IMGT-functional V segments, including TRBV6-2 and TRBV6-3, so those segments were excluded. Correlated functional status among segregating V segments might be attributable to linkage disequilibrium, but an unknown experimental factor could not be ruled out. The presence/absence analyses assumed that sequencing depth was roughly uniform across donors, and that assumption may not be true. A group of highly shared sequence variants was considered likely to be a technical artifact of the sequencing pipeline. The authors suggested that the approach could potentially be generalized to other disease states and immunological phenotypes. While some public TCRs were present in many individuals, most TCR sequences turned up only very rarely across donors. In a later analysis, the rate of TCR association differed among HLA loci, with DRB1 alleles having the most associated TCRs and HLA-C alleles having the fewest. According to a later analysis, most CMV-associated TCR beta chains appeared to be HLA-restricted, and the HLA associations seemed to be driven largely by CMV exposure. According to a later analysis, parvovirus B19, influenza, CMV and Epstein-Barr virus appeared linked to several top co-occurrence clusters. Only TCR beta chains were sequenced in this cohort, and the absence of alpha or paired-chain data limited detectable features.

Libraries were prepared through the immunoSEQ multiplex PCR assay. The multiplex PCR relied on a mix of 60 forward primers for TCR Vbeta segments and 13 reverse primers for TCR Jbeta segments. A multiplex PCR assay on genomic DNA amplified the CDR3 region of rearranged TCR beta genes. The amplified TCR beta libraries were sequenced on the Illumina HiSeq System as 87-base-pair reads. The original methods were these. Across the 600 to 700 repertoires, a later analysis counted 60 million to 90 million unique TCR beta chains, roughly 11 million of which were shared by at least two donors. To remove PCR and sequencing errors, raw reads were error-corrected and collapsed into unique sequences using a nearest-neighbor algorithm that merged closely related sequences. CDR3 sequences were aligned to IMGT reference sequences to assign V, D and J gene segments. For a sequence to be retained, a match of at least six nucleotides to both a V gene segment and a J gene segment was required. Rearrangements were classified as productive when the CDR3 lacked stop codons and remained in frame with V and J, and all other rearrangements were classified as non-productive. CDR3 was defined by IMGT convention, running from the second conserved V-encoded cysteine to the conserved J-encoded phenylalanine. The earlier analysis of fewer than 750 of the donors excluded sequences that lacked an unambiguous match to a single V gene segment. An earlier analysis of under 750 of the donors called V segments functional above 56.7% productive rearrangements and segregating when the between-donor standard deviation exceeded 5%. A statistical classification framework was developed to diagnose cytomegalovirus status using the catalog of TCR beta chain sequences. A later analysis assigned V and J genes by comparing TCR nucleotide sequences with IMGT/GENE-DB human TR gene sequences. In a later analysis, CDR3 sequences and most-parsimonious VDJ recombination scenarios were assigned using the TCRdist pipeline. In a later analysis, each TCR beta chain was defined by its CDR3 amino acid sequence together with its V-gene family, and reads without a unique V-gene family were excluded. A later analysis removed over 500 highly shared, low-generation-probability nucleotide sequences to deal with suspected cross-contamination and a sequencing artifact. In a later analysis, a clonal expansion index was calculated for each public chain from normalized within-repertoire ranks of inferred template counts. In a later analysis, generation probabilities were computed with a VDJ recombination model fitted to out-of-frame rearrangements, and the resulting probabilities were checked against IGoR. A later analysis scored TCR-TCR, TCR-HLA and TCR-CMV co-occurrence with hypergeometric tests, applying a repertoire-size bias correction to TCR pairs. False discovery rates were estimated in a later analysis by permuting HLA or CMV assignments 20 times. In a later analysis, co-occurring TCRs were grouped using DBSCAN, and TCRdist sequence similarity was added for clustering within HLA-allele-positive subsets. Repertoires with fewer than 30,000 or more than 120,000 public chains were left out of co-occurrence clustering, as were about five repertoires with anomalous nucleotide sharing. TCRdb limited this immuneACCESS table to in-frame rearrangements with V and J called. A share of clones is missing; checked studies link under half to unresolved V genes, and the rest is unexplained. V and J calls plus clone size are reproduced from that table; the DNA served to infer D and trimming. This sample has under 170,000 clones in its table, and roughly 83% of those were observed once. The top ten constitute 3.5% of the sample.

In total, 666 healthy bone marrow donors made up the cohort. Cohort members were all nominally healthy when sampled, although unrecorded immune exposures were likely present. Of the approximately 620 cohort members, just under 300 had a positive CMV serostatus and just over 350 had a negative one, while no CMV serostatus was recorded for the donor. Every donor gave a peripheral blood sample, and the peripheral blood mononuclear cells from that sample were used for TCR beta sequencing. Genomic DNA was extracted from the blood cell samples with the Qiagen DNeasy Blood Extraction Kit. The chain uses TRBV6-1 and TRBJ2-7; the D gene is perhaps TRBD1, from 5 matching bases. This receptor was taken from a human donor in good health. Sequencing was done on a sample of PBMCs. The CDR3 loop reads CASSVLSGATYEQYF. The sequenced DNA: TGTGCCAGCAGTGTTTTAAGTGGGGCCACCTACGAGCAGTACTTC.